One and the same sample provided the 27 T cell receptor beta chains below, sequenced in a study of blood T cell repertoires in COVID-19. Sequenced by immunoSEQ multiplex PCR; TCRdb stores in-frame clones only, minus some. The sample records 200,000 to 300,000 clones, around 89% being singletons. Sequenced input: PBMCs or T cells enriched from blood (not recorded which). The receptors originated from a woman aged 25 to 39 who had recovered from COVID-19.

The chain joins TRBV7-8 to TRBJ2-1; possible D gene TRBD2, 6 bases. CDR3 length equals 13 residues. CDR1 is SGHVS and CDR2 is FQNEAQ in the germline V gene. V was trimmed by 5 bases and J by 8 bases, leaving 13 bases between them. Written as DNA, the CDR3 is TGTGCCAGCAGCGCCGAAGGGGAGGATGAGCAGTTCTTC. Protein sequence: CASSAEGEDEQFF. The whole variable domain, filled in from reference TRBV7-8 and TRBJ2-1, reads GAGVSQSPRYKVAKRGQDVALRCDPISGHVSLFWYQQALGQGPEFLTYFQNEAQLDKSGLPSDRFFAERPEGSVSTLKIQRTQQEDSAVYLCASSAEGEDEQFFGPGTRLTVL.

This clone has a single count. The chain employs TRBV5-4 and TRBJ2-2, with TRBD1 as a possible D gene (5 bases). The length of the CDR3 is 16 residues. The V end lost 4 bases, the J end lost 2 bases, and 15 bases lay between the germline ends. Germline V gene lookup returns CDR1 SGHNT and CDR2 YYREEE (reference sequence). The CDR3 reads CASSRKSGSNTGELFF. CDR3 nucleotide sequence: TGTGCCAGCAGCCGGAAATCAGGGTCCAACACCGGGGAGCTGTTTTTT.

The chain has TRBV27 and TRBJ2-7, with 8 bases fitting TRBD1. The germline V gene encodes CDR1 MNHEY and CDR2 SMNVEV (reference sequence). V trimming: 5 bases; J trimming: 2 bases; junction bases outside the gene matches: 8. The CDR3 spans 15 residues. In nucleotides, the CDR3 is TGTGCCAGCAGTCCCAGAACACAGGGGGCCTACGAGCAGTACTTC. Translation: CASSPRTQGAYEQYF.

The chain carries TRBV28 and TRBJ1-4; no reliable D call. The ends were cut back, 10 bases at V and 8 bases at J, with 8 bases in the middle. Germline V gives CDR1 MDHEN, CDR2 SYDVKM. This CDR3 is 10 amino acids long. In nucleotides, the CDR3 is TGTGCCACCGGGTACGAAAAACTGTTTTTT. It codes for CATGYEKLFF. The whole variable domain, remainder taken from reference TRBV28 and TRBJ1-4, is DVKVTQSSRYLVKRTGEKVFLECVQDMDHENMFWYRQDPGLGLRLIYFSYDVKMKEKGDIPEGYSVSREKKERFSLILESASTNQTSMYLCATGYEKLFFGSGTQLSVL.

This chain connects TRBV20-1 to TRBJ1-1; no firm D call. Per the germline V gene, CDR1 is DFQATT and CDR2 is SNEGSKA (reference sequence). V was cut by 3 bases and J by 1 base, with 12 bases left in between. This CDR3 region has 14 residues. The DNA of the CDR3 is TGCAGTGCTAGTAAGGGAGGTGGGAACACTGAAGCTTTCTTT. This gives the protein CSASKGGGNTEAFF.

V and J are TRBV2 and TRBJ1-5; D ambiguous. Germline V lookup: CDR1 SNHLY, CDR2 FYNNEI. V lost 4 bases and J lost 2, with 9 bases in between. This CDR3 contains 14 residues. CDR3 nucleotide sequence: TGTGCCAGCAGTGTATTCGGGGGCAATCAGCCCCAGCATTTT. Translated, it gives CASSVFGGNQPQHF.

This clone has ten or more counts. The rearrangement links TRBV27 to TRBJ2-3; 14 bases are a match to TRBD2. The CDR3 is 18 residues long. V was clipped by 6 bases and J by 6 bases; unmatched bases: 14. CDR1 and CDR2 from the germline V gene are MNHEY and SMNVEV (reference sequence). The CDR3 reads CASRPGTSGRVLQDTQYF. Here the CDR3 DNA reads TGTGCCAGCAGACCTGGGACTAGCGGGAGAGTTCTGCAGGATACGCAGTATTTT.

The gene calls are TRBV27 and TRBJ1-1, with D possibly being TRBD1 (5 bases). The CDR3 extends over 12 amino acids. CDR1 is MNHEY, CDR2 SMNVEV, per germline (reference sequence). V was shortened by 5 bases and J by 7 bases, with 11 bases between the two germline ends. CDR3 sequence (DNA): TGTGCCAGCAGTCAGGGAATAGGTGAAGCTTTCTTT. Residues: CASSQGIGEAFF.

This clone has a single count. This chain uses TRBV27 with TRBJ2-1, with D perhaps matching TRBD2 (5 bases). The CDR3 contains 14 residues. Trimming left V 6 bases short and J 0 bases short, with 9 bases between. Looked up from germline, CDR1 is MNHEY and CDR2 is SMNVEV (reference sequence). The DNA of the CDR3 is TGTGCCAGCAGGAGGGTAGACTCCTACAATGAGCAGTTCTTC. Translating it yields CASRRVDSYNEQFF.

The rearrangement joins TRBV18 to TRBJ1-4, with a tentative D call TRBD1 (5 bases). The germline CDR1 and CDR2 sequences are KGHSH and LQKENI. V gave up 3 bases and J gave up 5 bases, with 13 bases separating them. This CDR3 region has 15 residues. CDR3 sequence: CASSPGVRTNEKLFF. CDR3 bases: TGTGCCAGCTCACCCGGCGTGCGGACAAATGAAAAACTGTTTTTT.

This rearrangement joins TRBV7-8 to TRBJ1-1; TRBD1 matches at 10 bases. J gave up 0 bases and V 5 bases, and 6 bases lay outside the gene matches. Germline V gene lookup returns CDR1 SGHVS and CDR2 FQNEAQ. The CDR3 is 16 amino acids. CDR3 sequence reads: CASSTAGTGVNTEAFF. DNA for the CDR3: TGTGCCAGCAGCACCGCCGGGACAGGGGTGAACACTGAAGCTTTCTTT.

In its sample, this clone was seen once. The chain couples TRBV6-2 or TRBV6-3 to TRBJ2-1, with TRBD2 matching over 8 bases. Per germline, CDR1 MNHEY and CDR2 SVGEGT. The CDR3 covers 15 residues. V lost 5 bases to trimming and J lost 6 bases; unmatched junction nucleotides: 9. CDR3 residues: CASSPGTSNSNEQFF. CDR3 coding DNA: TGTGCCAGCAGTCCCGGGACTAGTAATTCCAATGAGCAGTTCTTC.

V is TRBV28 and J is TRBJ1-5; D may be TRBD1 (5 bases). Trimming shortened V by 3 bases and J by 1 base, and 16 bases separated the two germline ends. The CDR3 totals 17 residues. Germline values: CDR1 MDHEN, CDR2 SYDVKM. The CDR3 DNA reads TGTGCCAGCAGTTTTGGGGCCGGGGGTTTAAGCAATCAGCCCCAGCATTTT. Translated, it gives CASSFGAGGLSNQPQHF.

The V call is TRBV3-1 (or the pseudogene TRBV3-2), the J call TRBJ2-1; tentative D call: TRBD2 (6 bases). Trimming stripped 1 base from V and 10 bases from J, with 11 bases between. Germline V gene data show CDR1 as LGHDT and CDR2 as YNNKEL (reference sequence). The CDR3 contains 13 residues. The CDR3 nucleotides read TGTGCCAGCAGCCAAGCGTGGAGGGCCGAGCAGTTCTTC. Protein sequence: CASSQAWRAEQFF.

The sample holds a few counts of this clone. The V and J genes are TRBV7-9 and TRBJ1-1; D uncertain. The CDR3 contains 16 residues. The germline V gene has CDR1 SEHNR and CDR2 FQNEAQ (reference sequence). V lost 3 bases and J lost 0, with 14 bases in between. CDR3 nucleotide sequence: TGTGCCAGCAGCTTGCGGATTACGTCCATGAACACTGAAGCTTTCTTT. This codes for CASSLRITSMNTEAFF.

The chain employs TRBV13 and TRBJ2-6; a possible D gene is TRBD1 (6 bases). V shed 2 bases and J shed 1 base, with 33 bases lying between them. CDR1 PRHDT and CDR2 FYEKMQ come from the germline V gene (reference sequence). The CDR3 totals 24 residues. The CDR3 spells CASSLRTVHIYWISVPSGANVLTF. The CDR3, as DNA: TGTGCCAGCAGCTTAAGGACAGTCCATATATACTGGATTAGCGTCCCGTCTGGGGCCAACGTCCTGACTTTC.

V and J are TRBV5-1 and TRBJ1-2; no definite D call. The CDR3 contains 15 residues. Germline CDR1 is SGHRS and CDR2 is YFSETQ. V was shortened by 0 bases and J by 1 base, with 10 bases between the two germline ends. The DNA of the CDR3 is TGCGCCAGCAGCTTGGAGAGCACCCTTAACTATGGCTACACCTTC. Protein: CASSLESTLNYGYTF.

The chain combines TRBV29-1 with TRBJ2-2; 10 bases fit TRBD2. CDR3 length: 13 residues. V lost 7 bases and J lost 6; bases outside the gene matches: 5. The germline gives CDR1 SQVTM, CDR2 ANQGSEA. The DNA of the CDR3 is TGCAGCGCCTCGACTAGCGGGTCCGGGGAGCTGTTTTTT. It yields the protein CSASTSGSGELFF.

The chain recombines TRBV2 with TRBJ1-5; D may be TRBD1 (5 bases). The germline V gene has CDR1 SNHLY and CDR2 FYNNEI. This CDR3 contains 14 residues. V shed 7 bases and J shed 7 bases, with 17 bases lying between them. CDR3 sequence (DNA): TGTGCCAGCAAGCGGCTCCAGGGAGGACAGCCCCAGCATTTT. This codes for CASKRLQGGQPQHF. The complete variable domain, with remaining parts taken from reference TRBV2 and TRBJ1-5, reads EPEVTQTPSHQVTQMGQEVILRCVPISNHLYFYWYRQILGQKVEFLVSFYNNEISEKSEIFDDQFSVERPDGSNFTLKIRSTKLEDSAMYFCASKRLQGGQPQHFGDGTRLSIL.

J is TRBJ2-6 and V is TRBV19; D may be TRBD1 (5 bases). The CDR3 contains 15 residues. The germline V gene encodes CDR1 LNHDA and CDR2 SQIVND (reference sequence). V lost 5 bases to trimming and J lost 4 bases, with 12 bases between them. CDR3 DNA sequence: TGTGCCAGTAGTCAACAGGTGCGAGGGGCCAACGTCCTGACTTTC. It is translated as CASSQQVRGANVLTF.

This chain connects TRBV7-9 to TRBJ1-4, with D perhaps TRBD1 (5 bases). This CDR3 has 15 residues. Germline values: CDR1 SEHNR, CDR2 FQNEAQ (reference sequence). The germline V and J ends were trimmed by 5 bases and 0 bases, with 10 bases remaining between them. The CDR3 DNA reads as TGTGCCAGCAGCGCGACAGCAGCAACTAATGAAAAACTGTTTTTT. Translated, it gives CASSATAATNEKLFF.

The chain is built from TRBV2 and TRBJ2-1; 7 bases agree with TRBD2. The V segment lost 6 bases and the J segment 0 bases; nucleotides outside the gene matches: 8. Germline V gives CDR1 SNHLY, CDR2 FYNNEI. The CDR3 spans 16 residues. The CDR3 sequence: CASSHYSGFSYNEQFF. The DNA of the CDR3 is TGTGCCAGCAGCCACTATAGCGGGTTCTCCTACAATGAGCAGTTCTTC.

The V gene is TRBV3-1 (or the pseudogene TRBV3-2), the J gene TRBJ2-7; D not certain. CDR1 and CDR2 from the germline V gene are LGHDT and YNNKEL (reference sequence). This CDR3 region has 15 residues. The germline V and J ends were trimmed by 0 bases and 0 bases, with 9 bases remaining between them. CDR3 nucleotide sequence: TGTGCCAGCAGCCAAGATAGAAACCCCTCCTACGAGCAGTACTTC. Its protein is CASSQDRNPSYEQYF.

The gene calls are TRBV27 and TRBJ2-2, with TRBD1 matching 8 bases. The CDR3 totals 17 residues. V was clipped by 5 bases and J by 7 bases; unmatched bases: 15. CDR1 and CDR2 from the germline V gene are MNHEY and SMNVEV (reference sequence). For the CDR3, the DNA is TGTGCCAGCAGTCCCCGGGGGAGGCAGGGGGCCTTCGGGGAGCTGTTTTTT. Protein product: CASSPRGRQGAFGELFF.

The chain joins TRBV5-1 to TRBJ2-6; 7 bases fit TRBD1. J gave up 0 bases and V 4 bases, and 10 bases lay outside the gene matches. Germline loops: CDR1 SGHRS, CDR2 YFSETQ. This CDR3 is 18 amino acids long. The DNA of the CDR3 is TGCGCCAGCAGCCCCGGGGACAGTCAACCCTCTGGGGCCAACGTCCTGACTTTC. Its protein product is CASSPGDSQPSGANVLTF.

CDR3 amino acids: CASSLGGRGRDGNIQYF. The CDR3 DNA reads TGTGCCAGCAGCTTGGGGGGGCGCGGGAGGGATGGAAACATTCAGTACTTC. This chain connects TRBV5-4 to TRBJ2-4; TRBD2 aligns across 9 bases. The CDR3 runs 17 residues. The trim removed 0 bases at V and 6 bases at J, leaving 10 bases unmatched. Germline V gene lookup returns CDR1 SGHNT and CDR2 YYREEE (reference sequence).

V usage is TRBV30 and J usage is TRBJ2-7; D call uncertain. Trimming took off 1 base at V and 9 bases at J, with 19 bases between the two ends. The CDR3 runs to 14 residues. Germline loops: CDR1 GTSNPN, CDR2 SVGIG (reference sequence). The CDR3 nucleotides are TGTGCCTGGAGTGAAACGGCGTCCTCCTCGGGGCAGTACTTC. Residues: CAWSETASSSGQYF.